Listed below are T cell receptor beta chains from one sample, sequenced in a study of T cell responses to AZD1222 COVID-19 vaccine. The protocol was immunoSEQ multiplex PCR, while the TCRdb copy is restricted to in-frame clones and leaves out a portion. The sample holds some 99,000 clones, around 93% seen once. The material sequenced was peripheral blood, taken on day 0 of AZD1222 vaccination. The source is an adult in good health. Both conserved end residues are part of each CDR3. Fields, in order: CDR3 length, D gene, J gene, V gene, clone size, CDR3 DNA, CDR3 protein. A D gene is named only where the DNA matches it firmly. The size of a clone is reported for some rows only, either as once, few or many, or as a class for expanded clones.

13 TRBD1 TRBJ2-5 TRBV7-9 - TGTGCCAGCAGCTTAACAGGGGGCGAGACCCAGTACTTC CASSLTGGETQYF
15 TRBD2 TRBJ2-1 TRBV4-3 - TGCGCCAGCAGCCAAGGGAGCGGGGGGAGGGATGAGCAGTTCTTC CASSQGSGGRDEQFF
13 TRBD1 TRBJ1-6 TRBV10-3 once TGTGCCATCAGTGCCACAGGGGCCCCACCCCTCCACTTT CAISATGAPPLHF
15 TRBD1 TRBJ1-4 TRBV7-9 - TGTGCCAGCAGCACAACACAGGGGCGAAGCGAAAAACTGTTTTTT CASSTTQGRSEKLFF
15 - TRBJ1-2 TRBV5-1 - TGCGCCAGCAGCCCGGGGCCCGGATTACCCTATGGCTACACCTTC CASSPGPGLPYGYTF
16 TRBD2 TRBJ2-2 TRBV7-9 - TGTGCCAGCAGCCCCGGGGCTAGCGGGGCGGCCGGGGAGCTGTTTTTT CASSPGASGAAGELFF
14 TRBD2 TRBJ2-7 TRBV25-1 - TGTGCCAGCAGTGGGCTGACTAGCGCTTACGAGCAGTACTTC CASSGLTSAYEQYF
15 - TRBJ1-2 TRBV18 - TGTGCCAGCTCACCGGGGGGGGCGGACAACTATGGCTACACCTTC CASSPGGADNYGYTF
13 - TRBJ1-1 TRBV2 - TGTGCCAGCAGTGAAGAGGGTGGCACTGAAGCTTTCTTT CASSEEGGTEAFF
11 - TRBJ2-1 TRBV20-1 - TGCAGTGCTTCCCAGGGGAATGAGCAGTTCTTC CSASQGNEQFF
13 - TRBJ1-5 TRBV12-3/TRBV12-4 few TGTGCCAGCAGTTCGTACAGAGATCAGCCCCAGCATTTT CASSSYRDQPQHF
12 - TRBJ1-1 TRBV10-3 - TGTGCCATCGAAGACAGAGGGACTGAAGCTTTCTTT CAIEDRGTEAFF
16 - TRBJ1-2 TRBV10-2 - TGCGCCAGCAGTGAGTCGTACGGGCCAACTAACTATGGCTACACCTTC CASSESYGPTNYGYTF
14 - TRBJ2-1 TRBV4-2 few TGTGCCAGCAGCCCCCTTGAGGCATACAATGAGCAGTTCTTC CASSPLEAYNEQFF
14 TRBD1 TRBJ1-2 TRBV28 - TGTGCCAGCAGTTTATTGGACAGGGCTTCCGGCTACACCTTC CASSLLDRASGYTF
14 TRBD1 TRBJ1-1 TRBV3-1/TRBV3-2 - TGTGCCAGCAGCCCCACGGGACAGGGGGCGTATGCTTTCTTT CASSPTGQGAYAFF
13 - TRBJ2-2 TRBV5-1 - TGCGCCAGCAGGTTGGAGGACACCGGGGAGCTGTTTTTT CASRLEDTGELFF
14 TRBD2 TRBJ2-7 TRBV11-2 - TGTGCCAGCAGCATCAACCCCGGGAGGTACGAGCAGTACTTC CASSINPGRYEQYF
14 TRBD2 TRBJ2-1 TRBV3-1/TRBV3-2 once TGTGCCAGCAGCCAAGTAGCGGGAGTGGGGGAGCAGTTCTTC CASSQVAGVGEQFF
13 - TRBJ1-2 TRBV5-8 - TGTGCCAGCAGAGAGGCAGGGGCGTCTGGCTACACCTTC CASREAGASGYTF
14 - TRBJ2-2 TRBV2 - TGTGCCAGCAGCCAAGCCGAGGTCACCGGGGAGCTGTTTTTT CASSQAEVTGELFF
15 - TRBJ1-1 TRBV2 - TGTGCCAGCTCTCGCCTGGGGACAATGAACACTGAAGCTTTCTTT CASSRLGTMNTEAFF
13 TRBD1 TRBJ1-3 TRBV12-3/TRBV12-4 - TGTGCCAGCAGTACAGGGGAAGGAAACACCATATATTTT CASSTGEGNTIYF
16 - TRBJ1-6 TRBV4-3 - TGCGCCAGCAGCCCGGGACTGAATTTTTATAATTCACCCCTCCACTTT CASSPGLNFYNSPLHF
17 - TRBJ1-5 TRBV15 - TGTGCCACCAGCAGAGACAGCGCACTATCCCGCAATCAGCCCCAGCATTTT CATSRDSALSRNQPQHF
16 TRBD1 TRBJ2-1 TRBV30 - TGTGCCTGGAGTTCCTCCCGACAGGGTGGCTACAATGAGCAGTTCTTC CAWSSSRQGGYNEQFF
14 - TRBJ1-1 TRBV7-6 - TGTGCCAGCAGCTCCAAGACAGGCAACACTGAAGCTTTCTTT CASSSKTGNTEAFF
13 - TRBJ1-1 TRBV11-2 once TGTGCCAGCAGCGTCCACGGGGGTACTGAAGCTTTCTTT CASSVHGGTEAFF
15 - TRBJ1-4 TRBV4-1 once TGCGCCAGCAGCCCCCAACAGCACCGGAATGAAAAACTGTTTTTT CASSPQQHRNEKLFF
13 - TRBJ1-2 TRBV4-1 once TGCGCCAGCAGCCAAGATGAGGGTTATGGCTACACCTTC CASSQDEGYGYTF
14 - TRBJ1-2 TRBV28 - TGTGCCAGCAGTGAGAGATCAGGGGATTGGGGCTACACCTTC CASSERSGDWGYTF
16 - TRBJ1-3 TRBV11-2 - TGTGCCAGCAGCCCTCAGCAGGGCCGAACTGGAAACACCATATATTTT CASSPQQGRTGNTIYF
15 TRBD2 TRBJ2-2 TRBV27 - TGTGCCAGCGGACGGGGGGGGCTGAGTACCGGGGAGCTGTTTTTT CASGRGGLSTGELFF
13 - TRBJ1-1 TRBV4-2 - TGTGCCAGCAGCCTTCGACAGTTGGCCGAAGCTTTCTTT CASSLRQLAEAFF
16 TRBD1 TRBJ1-6 TRBV2 - TGTGCCAGCAGTGGGACAGGGGGGTACCATAATTCACCCCTCCACTTT CASSGTGGYHNSPLHF
13 TRBD1 TRBJ1-5 TRBV29-1 - TGCAGCGCGATGGGACAGGGGCATCAGCCCCAGCATTTT CSAMGQGHQPQHF
12 - TRBJ2-3 TRBV2 few TGTGCCAGCAAAGAGGTTGCAGATACGCAGTATTTT CASKEVADTQYF
16 - TRBJ1-4 TRBV4-1 - TGCGCCAGCAGCCCCCTAGGACGGACAACTAATGAAAAACTGTTTTTT CASSPLGRTTNEKLFF
15 TRBD1 TRBJ2-7 TRBV7-2 - TGTGCCAGCAGCTTAGCAAAGGGGGCGCAGTACGAGCAGTACTTC CASSLAKGAQYEQYF
16 - TRBJ1-3 TRBV18 - TGTGCCAGCTCACCCTTGGAGGGGCACTCTGGAAACACCATATATTTT CASSPLEGHSGNTIYF
13 TRBD1 TRBJ1-2 TRBV6-6 - TGTGCCAGCAGTTACTCGGGACAGGTTGGCTACACCTTC CASSYSGQVGYTF
12 TRBD1 TRBJ1-1 TRBV6-5 - TGTGCCAGCAGTCGGACAGGGGCACAAGCTTTCTTT CASSRTGAQAFF